The sequence of this TCR beta chain was determined in a study of regulatory T cells in long-lasting Graves disease. Assembly of TCR beta libraries relied on iRepertoire HTBI primers together with Arm-PCR of CDR3 regions. MiXCR was run by TCRdb on the multiplex PCR reads, yielding one entry per CDR3 protein. Of over 500,000 distinct CDR3 sequences detected, roughly 15% appear once; the ten largest clones hold about 20%. The CDR3 consists of 16 residues. V lost 7 bases, J lost 3 bases, and 17 bases lay in between. Germline CDR1 KGHDR, CDR2 SFDVKD. Regarding time point: newly diagnosed GD, antithyroid drugs for less than 3 months. Researchers made the TCR library from RNA that was extracted from PBMCs. These sequences were also reported in another study, on T cells in Graves' hyperthyroidism and ophthalmopathy. That work adds: Together with thyroid ultrasound, orbital computed tomography, serum thyroxine and TRAb, clinical symptoms were used for diagnoses.

Material: peripheral blood mononuclear cells (PBMCs), obtained at new diagnosis, from a patient treated with antithyroid drugs. The rearrangement links TRBV24-1 to TRBJ2-2; maybe TRBD2 (6 bases). This clonotype originated in a woman aged 25 to 39 with Graves disease. The CDR3 coding sequence is TGTGCCACCAGCGCCCCCGGGGGTCCCCACACCGGGGAGCTGTTTTTT. This encodes CATSAPGGPHTGELFF.